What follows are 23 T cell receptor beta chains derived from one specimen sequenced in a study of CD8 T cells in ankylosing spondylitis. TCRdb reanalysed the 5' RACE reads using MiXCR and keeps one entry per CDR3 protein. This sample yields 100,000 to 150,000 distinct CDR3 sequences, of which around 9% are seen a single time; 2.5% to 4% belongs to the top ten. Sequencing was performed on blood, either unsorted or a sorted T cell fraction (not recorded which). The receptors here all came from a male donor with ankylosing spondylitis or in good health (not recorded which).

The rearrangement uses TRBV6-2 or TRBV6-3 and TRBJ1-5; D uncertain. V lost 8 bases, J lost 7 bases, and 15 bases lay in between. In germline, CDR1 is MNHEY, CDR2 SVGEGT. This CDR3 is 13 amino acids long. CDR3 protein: CASLGYWGQPQHF. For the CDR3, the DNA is TGTGCCAGCCTAGGTTACTGGGGACAGCCCCAGCATTTT.

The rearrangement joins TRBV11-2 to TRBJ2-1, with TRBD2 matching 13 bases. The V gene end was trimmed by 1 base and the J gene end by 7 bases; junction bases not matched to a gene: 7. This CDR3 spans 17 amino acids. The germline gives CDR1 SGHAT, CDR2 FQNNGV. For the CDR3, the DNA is TGTGCCAGCAGCTTAGCCCGACTAGCGGGAGGTGGGAATGAGCAGTTCTTC. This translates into CASSLARLAGGGNEQFF.

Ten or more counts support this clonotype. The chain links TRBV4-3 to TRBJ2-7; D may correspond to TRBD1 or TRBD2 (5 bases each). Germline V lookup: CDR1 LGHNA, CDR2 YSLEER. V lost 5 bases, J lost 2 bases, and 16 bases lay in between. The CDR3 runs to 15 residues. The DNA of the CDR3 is TGCGCCAGCAGCTTATGGGGGACGGTCACCTACGAGCAGTACTTC. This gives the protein CASSLWGTVTYEQYF.

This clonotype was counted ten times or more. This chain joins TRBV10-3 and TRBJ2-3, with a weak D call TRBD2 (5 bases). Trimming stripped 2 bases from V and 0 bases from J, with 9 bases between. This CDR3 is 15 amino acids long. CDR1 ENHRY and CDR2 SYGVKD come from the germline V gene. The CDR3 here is CAISEGAASTDTQYF. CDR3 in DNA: TGTGCCATCAGTGAGGGAGCGGCTAGCACAGATACGCAGTATTTT.

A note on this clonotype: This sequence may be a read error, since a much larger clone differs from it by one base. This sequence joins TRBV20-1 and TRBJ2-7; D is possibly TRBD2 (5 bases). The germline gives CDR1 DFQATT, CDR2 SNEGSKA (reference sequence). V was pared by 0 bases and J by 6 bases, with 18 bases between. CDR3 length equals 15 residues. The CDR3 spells CSARESRTVKAEQYF. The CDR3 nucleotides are TGCAGTGCTAGAGAGTCTCGGACTGTAAAGGCCGAGCAGTACTTC.

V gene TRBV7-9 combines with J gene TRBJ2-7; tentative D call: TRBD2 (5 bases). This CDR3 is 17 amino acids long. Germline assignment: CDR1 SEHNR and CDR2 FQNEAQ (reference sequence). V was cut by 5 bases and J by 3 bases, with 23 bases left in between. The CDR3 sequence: CASSTQTLSSRDYEQYF. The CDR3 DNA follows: TGTGCCAGCAGCACTCAAACCTTGAGCAGCCGGGACTACGAGCAGTACTTC.

CDR3 amino acids: CASSWTGGADTQYF. The CDR3 nucleotides read TGTGCCAGCAGTTGGACAGGGGGCGCAGATACGCAGTATTTT. V gene TRBV12-3 or TRBV12-4 combines with J gene TRBJ2-3; 11 bases map to TRBD1. CDR3 size: 14 residues. V trimming: 4 bases; J trimming: 4 bases; junction bases outside the gene matches: 1.

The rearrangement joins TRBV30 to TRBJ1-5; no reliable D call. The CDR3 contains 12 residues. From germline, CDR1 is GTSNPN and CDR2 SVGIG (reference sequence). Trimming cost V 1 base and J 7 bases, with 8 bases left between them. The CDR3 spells CAWSGSGQPQHF. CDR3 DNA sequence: TGTGCCTGGAGTGGGAGCGGACAGCCCCAGCATTTT.

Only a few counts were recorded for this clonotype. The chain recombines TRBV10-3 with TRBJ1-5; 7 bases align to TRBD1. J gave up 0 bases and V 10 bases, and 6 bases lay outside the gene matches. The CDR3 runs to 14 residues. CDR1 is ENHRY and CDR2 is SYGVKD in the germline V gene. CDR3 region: CATDTGDSNQPQHF. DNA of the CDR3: TGTGCCACCGACACAGGGGATAGCAATCAGCCCCAGCATTTT.

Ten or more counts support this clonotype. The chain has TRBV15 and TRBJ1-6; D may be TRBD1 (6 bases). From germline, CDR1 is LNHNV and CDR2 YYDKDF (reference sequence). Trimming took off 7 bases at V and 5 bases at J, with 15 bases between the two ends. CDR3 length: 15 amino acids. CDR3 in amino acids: CATKRDTQNNSPLHF. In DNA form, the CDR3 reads TGTGCCACCAAACGGGACACACAGAATAATTCACCCCTCCACTTT.

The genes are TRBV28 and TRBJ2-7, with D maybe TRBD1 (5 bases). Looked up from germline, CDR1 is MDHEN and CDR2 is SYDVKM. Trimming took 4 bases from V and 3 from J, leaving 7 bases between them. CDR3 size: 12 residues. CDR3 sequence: CASSSGYYEQYF. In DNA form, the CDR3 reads TGTGCCAGCAGTTCAGGGTACTACGAGCAGTACTTC.

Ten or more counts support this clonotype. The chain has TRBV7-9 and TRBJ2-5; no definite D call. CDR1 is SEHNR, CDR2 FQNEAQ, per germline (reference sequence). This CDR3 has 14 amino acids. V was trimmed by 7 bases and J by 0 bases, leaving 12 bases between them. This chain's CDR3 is CASTGATYQETQYF. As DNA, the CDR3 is TGTGCCAGCACTGGAGCGACATACCAAGAGACCCAGTACTTC.

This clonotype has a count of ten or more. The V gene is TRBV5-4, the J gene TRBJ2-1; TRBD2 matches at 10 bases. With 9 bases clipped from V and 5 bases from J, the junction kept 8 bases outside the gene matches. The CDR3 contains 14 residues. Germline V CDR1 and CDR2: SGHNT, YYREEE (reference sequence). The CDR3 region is CATHSGRPNNEQFF. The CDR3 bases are TGTGCCACCCATAGCGGGAGGCCCAACAATGAGCAGTTCTTC.

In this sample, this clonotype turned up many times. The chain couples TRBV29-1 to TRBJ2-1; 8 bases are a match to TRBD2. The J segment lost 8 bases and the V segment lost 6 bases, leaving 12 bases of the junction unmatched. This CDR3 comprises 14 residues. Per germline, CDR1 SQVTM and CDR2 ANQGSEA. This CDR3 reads CSVGKSTSGDEQFF. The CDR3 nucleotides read TGCAGCGTCGGTAAAAGTACTAGCGGTGATGAGCAGTTCTTC.

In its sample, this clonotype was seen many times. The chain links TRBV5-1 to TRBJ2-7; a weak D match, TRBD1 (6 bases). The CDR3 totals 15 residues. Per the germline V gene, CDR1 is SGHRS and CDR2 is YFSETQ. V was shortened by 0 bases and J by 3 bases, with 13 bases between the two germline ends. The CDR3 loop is CASSLGQVYNYEQYF. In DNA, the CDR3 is TGCGCCAGCAGCTTGGGACAGGTTTATAACTACGAGCAGTACTTC. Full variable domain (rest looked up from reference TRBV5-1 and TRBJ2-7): KAGVTQTPRYLIKTRGQQVTLSCSPISGHRSVSWYQQTPGQGLQFLFEYFSETQRNKGNFPGRFSGRQFSNSRSEMNVSTLELGDSALYLCASSLGQVYNYEQYFGPGTRLTVT.

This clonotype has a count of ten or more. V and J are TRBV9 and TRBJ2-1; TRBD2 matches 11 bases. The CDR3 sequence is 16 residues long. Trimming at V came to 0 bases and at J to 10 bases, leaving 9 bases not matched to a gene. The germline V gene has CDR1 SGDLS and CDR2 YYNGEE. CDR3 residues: CASSVAMLAGGREQFF. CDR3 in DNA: TGTGCCAGCAGCGTAGCTATGCTAGCGGGAGGCCGCGAGCAGTTCTTC.

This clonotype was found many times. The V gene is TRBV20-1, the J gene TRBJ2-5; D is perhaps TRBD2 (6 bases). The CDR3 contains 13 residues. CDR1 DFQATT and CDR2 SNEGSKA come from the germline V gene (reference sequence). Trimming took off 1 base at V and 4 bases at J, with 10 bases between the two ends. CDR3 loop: CSARGYGRETQYF. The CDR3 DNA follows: TGCAGTGCTAGAGGGTACGGGAGAGAGACCCAGTACTTC.

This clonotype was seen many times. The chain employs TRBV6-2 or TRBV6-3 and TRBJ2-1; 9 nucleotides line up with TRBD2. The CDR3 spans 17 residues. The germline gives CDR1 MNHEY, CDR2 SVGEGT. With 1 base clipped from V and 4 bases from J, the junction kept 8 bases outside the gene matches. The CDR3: CASSYLGLAAKYNEQFF. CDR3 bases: TGTGCCAGCAGTTACTTGGGACTAGCTGCAAAATACAATGAGCAGTTCTTC.

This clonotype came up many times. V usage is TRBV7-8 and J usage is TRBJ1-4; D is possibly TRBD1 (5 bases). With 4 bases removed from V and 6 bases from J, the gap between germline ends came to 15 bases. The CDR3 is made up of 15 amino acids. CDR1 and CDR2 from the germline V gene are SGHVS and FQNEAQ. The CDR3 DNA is TGTGCCAGCAGCTCAACGGGACTTGGTGATGAAAAACTGTTTTTT. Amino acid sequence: CASSSTGLGDEKLFF.

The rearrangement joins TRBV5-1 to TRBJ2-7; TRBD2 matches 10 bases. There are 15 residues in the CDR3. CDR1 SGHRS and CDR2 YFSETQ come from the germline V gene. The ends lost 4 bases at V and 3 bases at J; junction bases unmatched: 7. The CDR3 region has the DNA TGCGCCAGCAGCCCCCGAGGGACTAGCGACTACGAGCAGTACTTC. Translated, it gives CASSPRGTSDYEQYF.

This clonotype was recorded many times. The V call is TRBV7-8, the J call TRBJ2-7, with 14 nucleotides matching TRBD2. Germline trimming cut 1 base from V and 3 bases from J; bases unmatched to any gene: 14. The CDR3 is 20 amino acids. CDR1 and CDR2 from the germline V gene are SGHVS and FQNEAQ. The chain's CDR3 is CASSLGVRTSGRLGFYEQYF. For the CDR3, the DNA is TGTGCCAGCAGCTTAGGGGTTCGGACTAGCGGGAGGTTGGGATTCTACGAGCAGTACTTC.

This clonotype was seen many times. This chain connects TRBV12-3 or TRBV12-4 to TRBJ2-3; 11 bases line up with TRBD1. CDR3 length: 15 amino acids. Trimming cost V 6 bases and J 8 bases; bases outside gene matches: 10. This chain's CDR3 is CASSRRTGGIGTQYF. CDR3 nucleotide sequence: TGTGCCAGCAGCCGAAGGACAGGGGGCATAGGTACGCAGTATTTT.

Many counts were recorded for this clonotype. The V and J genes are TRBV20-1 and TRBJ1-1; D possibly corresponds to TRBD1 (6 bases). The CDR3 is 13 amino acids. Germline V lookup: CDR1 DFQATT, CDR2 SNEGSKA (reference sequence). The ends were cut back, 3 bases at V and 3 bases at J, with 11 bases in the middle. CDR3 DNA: TGCAGTGCTAGGATACAGGGTGACACTGAAGCTTTCTTT. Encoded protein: CSARIQGDTEAFF.